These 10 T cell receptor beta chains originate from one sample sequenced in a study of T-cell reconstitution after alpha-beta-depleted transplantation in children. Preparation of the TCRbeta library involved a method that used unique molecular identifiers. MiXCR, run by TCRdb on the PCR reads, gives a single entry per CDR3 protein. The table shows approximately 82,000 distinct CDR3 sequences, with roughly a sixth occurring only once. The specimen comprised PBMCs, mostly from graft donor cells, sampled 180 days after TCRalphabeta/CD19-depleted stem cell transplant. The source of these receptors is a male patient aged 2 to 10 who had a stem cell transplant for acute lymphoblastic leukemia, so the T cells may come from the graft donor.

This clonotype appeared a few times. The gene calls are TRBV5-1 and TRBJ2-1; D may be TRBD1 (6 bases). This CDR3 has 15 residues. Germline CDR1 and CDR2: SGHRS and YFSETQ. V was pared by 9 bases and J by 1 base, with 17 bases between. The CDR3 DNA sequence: TGCGCCACCTCAGGAGGAACAGGGTCCTACAATGAGCAGTTCTTC. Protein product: CATSGGTGSYNEQFF.

The CDR3 is CATIAPQRDEQFF. In DNA form, the CDR3 reads TGTGCCACCATTGCCCCGCAGCGGGATGAGCAGTTCTTC. The rearrangement uses TRBV10-3 and TRBJ2-1; D may be TRBD2 (6 bases). The germline V and J ends were trimmed by 10 bases and 8 bases, with 18 bases remaining between them. The CDR3 length is 13 residues. CDR1 and CDR2 from the germline V gene are ENHRY and SYGVKD.

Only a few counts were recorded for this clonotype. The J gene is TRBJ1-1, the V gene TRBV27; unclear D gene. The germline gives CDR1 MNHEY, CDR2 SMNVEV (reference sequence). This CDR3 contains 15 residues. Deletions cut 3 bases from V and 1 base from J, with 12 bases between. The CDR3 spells CASSLVGEKNTEAFF. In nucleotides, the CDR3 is TGTGCCAGCAGTTTGGTCGGTGAAAAGAACACTGAAGCTTTCTTT.

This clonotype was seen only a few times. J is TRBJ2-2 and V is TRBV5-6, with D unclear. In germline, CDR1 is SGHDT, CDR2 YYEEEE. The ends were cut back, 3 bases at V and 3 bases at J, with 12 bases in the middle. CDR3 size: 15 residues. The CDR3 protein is CASSSGIMYTGELFF. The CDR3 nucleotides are TGTGCCAGCAGCTCTGGGATCATGTACACCGGGGAGCTGTTTTTT.

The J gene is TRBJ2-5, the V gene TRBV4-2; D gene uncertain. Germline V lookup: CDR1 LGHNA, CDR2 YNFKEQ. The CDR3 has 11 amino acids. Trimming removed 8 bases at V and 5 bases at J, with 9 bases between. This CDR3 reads CASSSRETQYF. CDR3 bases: TGTGCCAGCTCCTCGAGGGAGACCCAGTACTTC.

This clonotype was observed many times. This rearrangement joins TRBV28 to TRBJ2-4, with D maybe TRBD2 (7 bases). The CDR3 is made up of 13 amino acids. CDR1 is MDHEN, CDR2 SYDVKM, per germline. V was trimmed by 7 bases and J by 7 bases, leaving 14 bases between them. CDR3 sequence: CASTIQGGNIQYF. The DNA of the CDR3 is TGTGCCAGCACCATACAGGGAGGGAACATTCAGTACTTC. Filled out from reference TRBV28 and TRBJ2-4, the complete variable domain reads DVKVTQSSRYLVKRTGEKVFLECVQDMDHENMFWYRQDPGLGLRLIYFSYDVKMKEKGDIPEGYSVSREKKERFSLILESASTNQTSMYLCASTIQGGNIQYFGAGTRLSVL.

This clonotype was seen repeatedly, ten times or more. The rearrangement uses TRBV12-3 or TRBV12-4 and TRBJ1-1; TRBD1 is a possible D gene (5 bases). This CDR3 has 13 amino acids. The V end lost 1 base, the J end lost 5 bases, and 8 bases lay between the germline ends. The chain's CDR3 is CASSLGGGTEAFF. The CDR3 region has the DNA TGTGCCAGCAGTTTAGGGGGCGGTACTGAAGCTTTCTTT.

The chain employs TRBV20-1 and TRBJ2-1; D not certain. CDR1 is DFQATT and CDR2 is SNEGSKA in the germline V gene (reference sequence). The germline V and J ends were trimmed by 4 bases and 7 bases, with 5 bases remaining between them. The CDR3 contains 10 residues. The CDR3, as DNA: TGCAGTGCTATGGAGAATGAGCAGTTCTTC. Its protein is CSAMENEQFF.

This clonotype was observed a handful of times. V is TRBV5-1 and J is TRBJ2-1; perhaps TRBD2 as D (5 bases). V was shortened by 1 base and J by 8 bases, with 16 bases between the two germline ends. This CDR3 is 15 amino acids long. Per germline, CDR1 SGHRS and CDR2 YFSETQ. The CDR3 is CASSLPADGRDEQFF. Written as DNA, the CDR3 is TGCGCCAGCAGCTTGCCAGCGGACGGCCGGGATGAGCAGTTCTTC.

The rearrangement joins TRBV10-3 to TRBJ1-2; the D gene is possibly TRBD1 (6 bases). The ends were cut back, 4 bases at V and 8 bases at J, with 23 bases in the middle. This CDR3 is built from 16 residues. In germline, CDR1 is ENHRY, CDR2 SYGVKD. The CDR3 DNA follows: TGTGCCATCAGTGGCGGGGGCGATATGATGGGGTACGGCTACACCTTC. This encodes CAISGGGDMMGYGYTF.